This T cell receptor beta chain was identified during a study of control samples from healthy donors and cancer patients. In its sample, this clone was seen once. TCRdb's table, derived via immunoSEQ multiplex PCR, lists solely in-frame clones and lacks some. Of about 180,000 clones in the sample, around 87% are singletons; the top ten hold around 1.5%. This TCR derives from a woman aged 45-65 years in good health. The sample was blood.

The CDR3 protein is CASSLAGASSGNTIYF. The CDR3 bases are TGTGCCAGCAGCTTAGCCGGGGCCTCCTCTGGAAACACCATATATTTT. The V gene is TRBV7-9, the J gene TRBJ1-3; D perhaps matches TRBD1 (5 bases). With 0 bases removed from V and 0 bases from J, the gap between germline ends came to 9 bases. In germline, CDR1 is SEHNR, CDR2 FQNEAQ (reference sequence). There are 16 residues in the CDR3.